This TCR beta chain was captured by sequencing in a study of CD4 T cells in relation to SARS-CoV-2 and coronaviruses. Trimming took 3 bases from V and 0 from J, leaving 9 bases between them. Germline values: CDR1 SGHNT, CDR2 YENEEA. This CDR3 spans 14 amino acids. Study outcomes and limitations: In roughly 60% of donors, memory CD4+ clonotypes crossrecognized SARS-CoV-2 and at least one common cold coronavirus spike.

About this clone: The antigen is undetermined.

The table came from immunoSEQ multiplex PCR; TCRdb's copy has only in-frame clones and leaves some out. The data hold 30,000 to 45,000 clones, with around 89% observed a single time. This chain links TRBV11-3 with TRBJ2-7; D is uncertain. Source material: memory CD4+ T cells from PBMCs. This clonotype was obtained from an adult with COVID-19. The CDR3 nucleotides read TGTGCCAGCAGCTTGGATGGGGACTCCTACGAGCAGTACTTC. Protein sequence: CASSLDGDSYEQYF.